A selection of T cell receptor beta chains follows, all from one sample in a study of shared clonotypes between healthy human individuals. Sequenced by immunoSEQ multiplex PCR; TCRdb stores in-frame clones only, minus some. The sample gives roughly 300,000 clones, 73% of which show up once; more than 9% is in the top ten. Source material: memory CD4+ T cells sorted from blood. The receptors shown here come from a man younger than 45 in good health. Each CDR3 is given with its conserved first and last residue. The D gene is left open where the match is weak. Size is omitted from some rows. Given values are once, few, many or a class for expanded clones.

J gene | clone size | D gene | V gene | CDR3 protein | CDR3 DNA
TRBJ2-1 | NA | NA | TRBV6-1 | CASSDRANSYNEQFF | TGTGCCAGCAGTGATCGAGCGAACTCCTACAATGAGCAGTTCTTC
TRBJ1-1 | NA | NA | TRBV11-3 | CASSFRNTEAFF | TGTGCCAGCAGCTTTCGGAACACTGAAGCTTTCTTT
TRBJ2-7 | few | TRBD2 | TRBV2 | CASSGLAGGGSYEQYF | TGTGCCAGCAGTGGACTAGCGGGAGGGGGCTCCTACGAGCAGTACTTC
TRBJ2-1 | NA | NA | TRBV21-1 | CASSIRTDRFVVNEQFF | TGTGCCAGCAGCATTCGAACGGACAGGTTTGTCGTCAATGAGCAGTTCTTC
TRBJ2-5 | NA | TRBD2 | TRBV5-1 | CASSPGLAGETQYF | TGCGCCAGCAGCCCAGGACTAGCGGGAGAGACCCAGTACTTC
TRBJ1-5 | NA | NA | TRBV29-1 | CSVGQGGQPQHF | TGCAGCGTTGGTCAGGGCGGTCAGCCCCAGCATTTT
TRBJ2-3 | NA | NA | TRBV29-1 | CSATVGATTDTQYF | TGCAGCGCCACAGTGGGAGCGACCACAGATACGCAGTATTTT
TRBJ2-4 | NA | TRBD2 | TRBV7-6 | CASSPGLAVSAKNIQYF | TGTGCCAGCAGCCCCGGACTAGCGGTGTCAGCCAAAAACATTCAGTACTTC
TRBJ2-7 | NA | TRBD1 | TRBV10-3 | CAISGTRGQSEQYF | TGTGCCATCAGTGGTACTAGGGGGCAAAGCGAGCAGTACTTC
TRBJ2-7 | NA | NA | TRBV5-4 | CASSADSHNGDEQYF | TGTGCCAGCAGCGCGGACAGCCACAATGGTGACGAGCAGTACTTC
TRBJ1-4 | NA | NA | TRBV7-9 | CASTGRTAEREKLFF | TGTGCCAGCACCGGACGGACAGCTGAGAGAGAAAAACTGTTTTTT
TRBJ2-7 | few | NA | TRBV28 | CASRPPGNLYEQYF | TGTGCCAGCAGGCCCCCGGGCAACCTTTACGAGCAGTACTTC
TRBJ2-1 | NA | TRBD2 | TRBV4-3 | CASSRDSGRAGNEQFF | TGCGCCAGCAGCCGGGACAGCGGGAGGGCCGGGAATGAGCAGTTCTTC
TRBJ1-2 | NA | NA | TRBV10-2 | CASSSDRSYGYTF | TGCGCCAGCAGTTCCGACCGCTCATATGGCTACACCTTC
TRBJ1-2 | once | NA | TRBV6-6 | CASSPDKNYGYTF | TGTGCCAGCAGTCCTGACAAGAACTATGGCTACACCTTC
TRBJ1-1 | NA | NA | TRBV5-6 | CASRSMGTEAFF | TGTGCCAGCAGAAGCATGGGCACTGAAGCTTTCTTT
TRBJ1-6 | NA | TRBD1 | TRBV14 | CASSNRGDNSPLHF | TGTGCCAGCAGCAACAGGGGAGATAATTCACCCCTCCACTTT
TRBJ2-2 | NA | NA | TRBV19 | CASSIFPGELFF | TGTGCCAGTAGTATATTTCCCGGGGAGCTGTTTTTT
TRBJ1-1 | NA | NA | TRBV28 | CASSENKLNTEAFF | TGTGCCAGCAGTGAGAACAAATTGAACACTGAAGCTTTCTTT
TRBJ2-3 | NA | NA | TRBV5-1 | CASSLWGASGVDTQYF | TGCGCCAGCAGCTTGTGGGGGGCCTCTGGGGTAGATACGCAGTATTTT
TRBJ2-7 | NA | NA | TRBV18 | CASSPPGNRGYEQYF | TGTGCCAGCTCACCACCAGGAAACAGAGGCTACGAGCAGTACTTC
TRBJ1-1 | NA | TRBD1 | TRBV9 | CASSTRQGTVNTEAFF | TGTGCCAGCAGCACAAGACAGGGAACCGTGAACACTGAAGCTTTCTTT
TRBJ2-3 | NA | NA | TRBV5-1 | CASSLAGRVTDTQYF | TGCGCCAGCAGCTTGGCGGGCAGGGTGACAGATACGCAGTATTTT
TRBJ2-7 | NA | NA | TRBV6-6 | CASSLHPTFNEQYF | TGTGCCAGCAGCTTACACCCCACATTTAACGAGCAGTACTTC
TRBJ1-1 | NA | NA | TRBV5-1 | CASSLDLGTEAFF | TGCGCCAGCAGCTTGGACTTAGGCACTGAAGCTTTCTTT